The rows below give T cell receptor beta chains drawn from one sample of a study of response to subunit inactivated influenza vaccine. TCRdb re-derived calls from the RT-PCR reads in MiXCR, one entry per CDR3 protein. The table has about 780,000 distinct CDR3 sequences, around 20% seen once. The material was PBMCs from blood, obtained approximately 5 days after vaccination. These receptor sequences come from a middle-aged man who received an inactivated influenza vaccine. CDR3s include the opening cysteine and the closing phenylalanine or tryptophan. D genes are given only for firm matches. Where a row states a size, it is once, few, many or the class of an expanded clone; other rows omit it.

>NA|NA|TRBJ1-1|TRBV12-3/TRBV12-4
TGTGCCAGCAGTTTATATCAGGGGAACACTGAAGCTTTCTTT
CASSLYQGNTEAFF
>NA|TRBD2|TRBJ2-7|TRBV29-1
TGCAGCGTTAGAAGCGGGGCTCCCTACGAGCAGTACTTC
CSVRSGAPYEQYF
>few|TRBD2|TRBJ2-3|TRBV12-3/TRBV12-4
TGTGCCAGCAGCCTCACTAGCGGGGCCGCAGATACGCAGTATTTT
CASSLTSGAADTQYF
>many|TRBD2|TRBJ2-1|TRBV7-2
TGTGCCAGCAGCTTCCCGGGACTAGCGGGGACCTTC
CASSFPGLAGTF
>NA|TRBD2|TRBJ2-7|TRBV11-2
TGTGCCAGCAGCTTGACCGGGACCGGGACTAGCGGTTACGAGCAGTACTTC
CASSLTGTGTSGYEQYF
>NA|NA|TRBJ1-2|TRBV20-1
TGCAGTGCTAGAGACCAGGGGCGCGCTTCAGGCTACACCTTC
CSARDQGRASGYTF
>NA|NA|TRBJ1-1|TRBV5-1
TGCGCCAGCGCAAGACAGGAGAGAGGTGAAGCTTTCTTT
CASARQERGEAFF
>many|TRBD1|TRBJ2-2|TRBV12-3/TRBV12-4
TGTGCCAGCAGTTTAGTAGGGGGCTTCGCCGGGGAGCTGTTTTTT
CASSLVGGFAGELFF
>few|NA|TRBJ2-5|TRBV12-3/TRBV12-4
TGTGCCAGCGAATCGGGTCTTCGGGAGACCCAGTACTTC
CASESGLRETQYF
>many|NA|TRBJ1-2|TRBV7-2
TGTGCCAGCAGCCCCGGAACCAACTATGGCTACACCTTC
CASSPGTNYGYTF
>NA|TRBD2|TRBJ2-7|TRBV12-3/TRBV12-4
TGTGCCAGCAGTTCGGGGAGGACTAGCCTCACCTACGAGCAGTACTTC
CASSSGRTSLTYEQYF
>NA|NA|TRBJ1-1|TRBV5-1
TGCGCCAGCCAATACCGCGGGGACACTGAAGCTTTCTTT
CASQYRGDTEAFF
>few|TRBD2|TRBJ2-3|TRBV10-3
TGTGCCACCCTACTAGCGGGAGAAGATACGCAGTATTTT
CATLLAGEDTQYF
>NA|TRBD2|TRBJ2-1|TRBV10-3
TGTGCCATCATGGGGCGGGAGGGCCGCGAGCAGTTCTTC
CAIMGREGREQFF
>few|NA|TRBJ1-4|TRBV15
TGTGCCACCAGGGAGGGGAGGGGGAGGTCGACTAATGAAAAACTGTTTTTT
CATREGRGRSTNEKLFF
>NA|NA|TRBJ2-2|TRBV5-1
TGCGCCAGCAGCTTGGCCGTACAAGACACCGGGGAGCTGTTTTTT
CASSLAVQDTGELFF
>many|TRBD1|TRBJ2-7|TRBV12-3/TRBV12-4
TGTGCCAGCAGTCCGTGGGACAGGGGATACGAGCAGTACTTC
CASSPWDRGYEQYF
>many|NA|TRBJ2-3|TRBV5-6
TGTGCCAGCAGCTTTAGGGTGATGGCAGATACGCAGTATTTT
CASSFRVMADTQYF